Below, one TCR beta chain is given with its context. What it binds is not known. V gave up 2 bases and J gave up 10 bases, with 12 bases separating them. This CDR3 is 14 amino acids long. TCRdb analysed the RT-PCR reads with MiXCR anew, one entry per CDR3 protein. This table holds about 650,000 distinct CDR3 sequences, less than 15% found once. The sample comes from a study of response to subunit inactivated influenza vaccine. Study-level points and caveats: After each seasonal influenza vaccination, few new T cells are recruited, the authors suggested.

V usage is TRBV12-3 or TRBV12-4 and J usage is TRBJ1-6, with D unresolved. The sample here was PBMCs from blood, taken 14 to 15 days before vaccination. The sequence was collected from a man in his fifties who received an inactivated influenza vaccine. The CDR3: CASSLIGIRSPLHF. The DNA of the CDR3 is TGTGCCAGCAGTTTAATTGGGATCCGATCACCCCTCCACTTT.